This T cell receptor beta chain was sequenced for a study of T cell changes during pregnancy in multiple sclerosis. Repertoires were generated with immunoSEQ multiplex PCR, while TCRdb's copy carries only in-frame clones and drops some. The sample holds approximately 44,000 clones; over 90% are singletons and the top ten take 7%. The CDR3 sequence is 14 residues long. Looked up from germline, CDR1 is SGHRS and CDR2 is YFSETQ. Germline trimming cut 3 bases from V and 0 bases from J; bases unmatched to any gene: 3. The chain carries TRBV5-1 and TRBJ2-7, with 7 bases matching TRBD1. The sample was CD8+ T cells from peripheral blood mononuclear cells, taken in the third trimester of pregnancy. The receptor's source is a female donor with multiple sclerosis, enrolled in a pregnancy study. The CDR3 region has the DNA TGCGCCAGCAGCTGGGGACAGAACTCCTACGAGCAGTACTTC. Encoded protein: CASSWGQNSYEQYF.